This TCR beta chain came from a study of cytomegalovirus exposure and HLA in healthy donors. Remarks on this clone: The target antigen is unknown.

The primer mix had 60 Vbeta and 13 Jbeta primers. The protocol was immunoSEQ multiplex PCR, while the TCRdb copy is restricted to in-frame clones and leaves out a portion. The table for this sample gives about 48,000 clones. Findings of the study overall: Exclusion as indistinguishable affected some V segments, including TRBV6-2 and TRBV6-3.

The CDR3 has 17 residues. Per germline, CDR1 SEHNR and CDR2 FQNEAQ (reference sequence). Germline trimming cut 3 bases from V and 1 base from J; bases unmatched to any gene: 11. The TCR sequence derives from a male donor in good health and CMV-seropositive. Material: PBMCs. The chain links TRBV7-9 to TRBJ1-1; 7 bases are shared with TRBD1. The CDR3 region is CASSFLIRDSENTEAFF. CDR3 nucleotides: TGTGCCAGCAGCTTCCTAATCCGGGACAGCGAGAACACTGAAGCTTTCTTT.